This T cell receptor beta chain was documented in a study of blood T cell repertoires in COVID-19. TCRdb's copy holds only in-frame clones and misses some; the assay was immunoSEQ multiplex PCR. The sample has over 110,000 clones, around 81% seen once; the top ten hold over 8%. CDR3 length: 15 residues. Germline V gene lookup returns CDR1 SGHRS and CDR2 YFSETQ. Trimming at V came to 0 bases and at J to 6 bases, leaving 6 bases not matched to a gene. The sequenced material came from peripheral blood. The chain combines TRBV5-1 with TRBJ2-4, with TRBD1 identical over 7 bases. The clonotype originates from a human donor in a cohort sampled during active COVID-19. CDR3 region: CASSLALGDRNIQYF. The CDR3 coding sequence is TGCGCCAGCAGCTTGGCCTTAGGGGACAGAAACATTCAGTACTTC.